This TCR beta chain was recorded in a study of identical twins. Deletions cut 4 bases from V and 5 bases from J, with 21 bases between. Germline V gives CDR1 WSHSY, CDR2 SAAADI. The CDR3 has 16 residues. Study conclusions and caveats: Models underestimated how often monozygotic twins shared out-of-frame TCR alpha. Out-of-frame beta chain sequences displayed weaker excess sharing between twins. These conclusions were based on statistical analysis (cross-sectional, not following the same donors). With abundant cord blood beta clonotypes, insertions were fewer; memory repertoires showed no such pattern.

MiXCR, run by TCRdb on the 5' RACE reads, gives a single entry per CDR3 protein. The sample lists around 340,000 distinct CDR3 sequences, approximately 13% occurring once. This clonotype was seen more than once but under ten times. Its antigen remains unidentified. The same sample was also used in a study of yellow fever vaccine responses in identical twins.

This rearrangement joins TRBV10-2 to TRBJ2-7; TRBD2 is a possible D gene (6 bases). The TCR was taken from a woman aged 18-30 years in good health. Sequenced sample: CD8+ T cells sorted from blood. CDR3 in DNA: TGCGCCAGCAGTGCGGGGAGGACGTCATTGGGGGACGAGCAGTACGTC. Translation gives CASSAGRTSLGDEQYV.